This T cell receptor (beta chain) was observed in a study of blood T cell repertoires in COVID-19. The V end was cut by 2 bases, the J end by 4 bases, with 15 bases between. CDR3 length: 15 residues. Germline loops: CDR1 SGHRS, CDR2 YFSETQ. Sequencing was performed with immunoSEQ multiplex PCR; in TCRdb, only in-frame clones are kept and a portion is missing. This table has a few hundred thousand clones, 84% appearing once. The rearrangement links TRBV5-1 to TRBJ1-1; no definite D call. Sequenced sample: PBMCs or T cells enriched from blood (not recorded which). The receptor's source is a woman aged 40-49 years who had recovered from COVID-19. DNA for the CDR3: TGCGCCAGCAGCTTCAACTCCGCCCGGAGCACTGAAGCTTTCTTT. It specifies CASSFNSARSTEAFF.